Listed below are T cell receptor beta chains from one sample, sequenced in a study of blood T cell repertoires in COVID-19. Sequencing used immunoSEQ multiplex PCR; TCRdb keeps in-frame clones, though not all of them. The table includes around 700,000 clones, approximately 90% detected once. The sample consisted of peripheral blood. The source is a woman in her late teens or twenties with acute or convalescent COVID-19. Each CDR3 is given with its conserved first and last residue. The D gene is left open where the match is weak. Clone size, where shown, is once, few, many, or a class for clones that have expanded.

clone size	D gene	V gene	J gene	CDR3 protein	CDR3 DNA
few	.	TRBV6-5	TRBJ1-2	CASRKDSFYGYTF	TGTGCCAGCAGAAAGGACAGTTTCTATGGCTACACCTTC
.	.	TRBV10-3	TRBJ1-5	CATRGTNQPQHF	TGTGCCACCCGGGGAACCAATCAGCCCCAGCATTTT
.	TRBD2	TRBV15	TRBJ2-4	CATSRDLLAGGVAKNIQYF	TGTGCCACCAGCAGAGATCTACTAGCGGGGGGGGTAGCCAAAAACATTCAGTACTTC
.	.	TRBV5-1	TRBJ1-6	CASSLEGMGNSPLHF	TGCGCCAGCAGCTTGGAGGGGATGGGTAATTCACCCCTCCACTTT
.	TRBD1	TRBV7-2	TRBJ1-5	CASSVQGFNQPQHF	TGTGCCAGCAGCGTACAGGGGTTCAATCAGCCCCAGCATTTT
.	.	TRBV3-1/TRBV3-2	TRBJ1-1	CASSQSMVSDTGEAFF	TGTGCCAGCAGCCAAAGCATGGTCTCGGACACCGGGGAAGCTTTCTTT
.	.	TRBV9	TRBJ1-1	CASSREGGTEAFF	TGTGCCAGCAGCCGGGAGGGGGGGACTGAAGCTTTCTTT
.	TRBD2	TRBV9	TRBJ2-1	CASSVDGGGTYNEQFF	TGTGCCAGCAGCGTAGACGGCGGGGGTACCTACAATGAGCAGTTCTTC
.	TRBD1	TRBV19	TRBJ1-2	CASSILGTGGGYTF	TGTGCCAGTAGTATCCTCGGGACAGGGGGCGGCTACACCTTC
.	TRBD1	TRBV11-2	TRBJ1-2	CASSSPRGTGGYGYTF	TGTGCCAGCAGCTCACCCCGGGGGACAGGGGGCTATGGCTACACCTTC
.	TRBD1	TRBV5-5	TRBJ1-2	CASSPNPRGTEGYGYTF	TGTGCCAGCAGCCCTAATCCCCGGGGGACAGAGGGCTATGGCTACACCTTC
.	TRBD1	TRBV5-4	TRBJ2-6	CASSPPDRGSTGANVLTF	TGTGCCAGCAGCCCCCCCGACAGGGGATCTACCGGGGCCAACGTCCTGACTTTC
.	.	TRBV1	TRBJ1-1	CTSSQGDSFF	TGCACCAGCAGCCAAGGGGACAGTTTCTTT
.	TRBD1	TRBV30	TRBJ1-6	CAWSLGVPGTAKNSPLHF	TGTGCCTGGAGTCTAGGGGTCCCCGGGACAGCGAAAAATTCACCCCTCCACTTT
.	.	TRBV6-6	TRBJ1-1	CASSYARGTEAFF	TGTGCCAGCAGTTACGCCAGGGGCACTGAAGCTTTCTTT
.	TRBD2	TRBV5-4	TRBJ2-1	CASSFSGGAYEQFF	TGTGCCAGCAGCTTTAGCGGGGGGGCATATGAGCAGTTCTTC
.	TRBD1	TRBV28	TRBJ1-2	CASSTGQGRTYGYTF	TGTGCCAGCAGTACGGGACAGGGACGCACCTATGGCTACACCTTC
once	.	TRBV6-5	TRBJ1-2	CASRGFETYGYTF	TGTGCCAGCAGGGGCTTCGAGACATATGGCTACACCTTC